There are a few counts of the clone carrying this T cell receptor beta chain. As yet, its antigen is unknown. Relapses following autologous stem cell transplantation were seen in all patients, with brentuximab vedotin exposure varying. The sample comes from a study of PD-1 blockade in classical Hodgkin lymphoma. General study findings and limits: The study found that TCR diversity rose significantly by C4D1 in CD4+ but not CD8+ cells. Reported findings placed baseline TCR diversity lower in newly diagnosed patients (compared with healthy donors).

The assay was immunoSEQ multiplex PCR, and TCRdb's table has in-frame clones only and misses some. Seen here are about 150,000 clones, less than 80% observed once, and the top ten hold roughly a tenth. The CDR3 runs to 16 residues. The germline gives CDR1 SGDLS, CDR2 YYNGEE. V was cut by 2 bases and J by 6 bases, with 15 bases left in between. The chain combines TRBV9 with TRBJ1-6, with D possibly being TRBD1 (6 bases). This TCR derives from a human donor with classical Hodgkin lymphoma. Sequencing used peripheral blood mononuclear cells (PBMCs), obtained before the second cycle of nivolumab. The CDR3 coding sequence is TGTGCCAGCAGCGTTGGGGGCGGAAGGGGTAATTCACCCCTCCACTTT. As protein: CASSVGGGRGNSPLHF.